This entry describes one T cell receptor (beta chain). Its target is unknown. The CDR3 loop spans 15 amino acids. V was cut by 4 bases and J by 4 bases, with 14 bases left in between. CDR1 is LNHDA, CDR2 SQIVND, per germline (reference sequence). These data come from a study of identifying expanded T cells in peripheral blood. The assay was immunoSEQ multiplex PCR, and TCRdb's table has in-frame clones only and misses some. The sample carries 120,000 or so clones, approximately 88% recorded once. Study-wide results and limits: Across healthy donors, higher total template counts meant significantly greater approximately two-week count variance. Over about two and four weeks, about 16 and 19 clones changed, versus approximately 1.1 between replicates.

Healthy donors had no documented immune events, such as infections, while sampled. The V call is TRBV19, the J call TRBJ2-1; D is perhaps TRBD1 or TRBD2 (5 bases each). Sequenced material: blood. This TCR was recovered from a person between 18 and 75 years old in good health. CDR3 protein: CASSTGRAPYNEQFF. The CDR3 coding sequence is TGTGCCAGTAGTACAGGGAGAGCACCTTACAATGAGCAGTTCTTC.